The T cell receptor beta chain described here comes from a study of T cells after yellow fever vaccination. This clonotype was seen a few times. Its antigen remains unidentified. Study-level results: The booster response re-showed most primary clones: around 95% CD4, around 85% CD8.

TCRdb re-called the 5' RACE reads through MiXCR, storing one row per CDR3 protein. The data contain approximately 300,000 distinct CDR3 sequences, around 10% of them singletons. The receptor was isolated from a man younger than 35 who received the YFV17D yellow fever vaccine. This specimen was CD4+ T cells sorted from PBMCs, taken 45 days after the yellow fever booster vaccination.

The CDR3 loop is CASSSPGMHTQYF. CDR3 bases: TGTGCCAGCAGTTCGCCCGGTATGCATACGCAGTATTTT. The genes are TRBV6-5 and TRBJ2-3, with D unresolved. Trimming took off 4 bases at V and 7 bases at J, with 12 bases between the two ends. Looked up from germline, CDR1 is MNHEY and CDR2 is SVGAGI. The CDR3 has 13 residues.